A selection of T cell receptor beta chains follows, all from one sample in a study of OX40 agonist ivuxolimab in advanced cancers. TCRdb's table, derived via immunoSEQ multiplex PCR, lists solely in-frame clones and lacks some. The data hold about 61,000 clones, with around 90% observed a single time. Material: CD4+ or CD8+ T cells sorted from blood, obtained in a trial of the OX40 agonist ivuxolimab. These receptors all come from an adult with an advanced solid tumor such as melanoma, head and neck, liver or kidney cancer. The CDR3 runs from the conserved cysteine through the conserved F or W. Each record gives: CDR3 protein, CDR3 DNA, D gene, V gene, J gene. The D gene is left open where the match is weak.

CDR3: CASSEQSLGNNSPLHF; DNA: TGTGCCAGCAGTGAACAGTCCCTAGGGAATAATTCACCCCTCCACTTT; D: .; V: TRBV6-4; J: TRBJ1-6
CDR3: CASSSHIPSSYEQYF; DNA: TGTGCCAGCAGTTCCCACATTCCCTCCTCCTACGAGCAGTACTTC; D: .; V: TRBV28; J: TRBJ2-7
CDR3: CASSQKRVGSSGANVLTF; DNA: TGTGCCAGCAGCCAAAAGCGGGTCGGATCCTCTGGGGCCAACGTCCTGACTTTC; D: .; V: TRBV4-2; J: TRBJ2-6
CDR3: CASVGDTDTQYF; DNA: TGTGCCAGCGTGGGGGACACAGATACGCAGTATTTT; D: .; V: TRBV6-6; J: TRBJ2-3
CDR3: CASSLGPGGEKLFF; DNA: TGTGCCAGCAGCTTAGGCCCGGGGGGTGAAAAACTGTTTTTT; D: .; V: TRBV7-2; J: TRBJ1-4
CDR3: CAWSRGTGLVIQKLYPLHF; DNA: TGTGCCTGGAGCCGAGGGACAGGCCTTGTAATTCAGAAGCTATACCCCCTCCACTTT; D: TRBD1; V: TRBV30; J: TRBJ1-6
CDR3: CASSPSSLAGQFF; DNA: TGTGCCAGCAGCCCATCTTCTTTGGCGGGACAGTTCTTC; D: .; V: TRBV11-2; J: TRBJ2-1
CDR3: CASSPSGGNQPQHF; DNA: TGTGCCAGCTCACCATCAGGGGGTAATCAGCCCCAGCATTTT; D: TRBD1; V: TRBV18; J: TRBJ1-5
CDR3: CASKAGGSGETQYF; DNA: TGTGCCAGCAAGGCGGGGGGCTCTGGGGAGACCCAGTACTTC; D: TRBD2; V: TRBV2; J: TRBJ2-5
CDR3: CASSLTQDTGELFF; DNA: TGTGCCAGCAGCTTAACCCAGGACACCGGGGAGCTGTTTTTT; D: .; V: TRBV11-3; J: TRBJ2-2
CDR3: CASSEGGSYGYTF; DNA: TGTGCCAGCAGTGAGGGGGGTAGCTATGGCTACACCTTC; D: .; V: TRBV6-1; J: TRBJ1-2
CDR3: CAWNSRPFGQGGIEAFF; DNA: TGTGCCTGGAATAGCCGACCTTTTGGACAGGGGGGGATTGAAGCTTTCTTT; D: TRBD1; V: TRBV30; J: TRBJ1-1